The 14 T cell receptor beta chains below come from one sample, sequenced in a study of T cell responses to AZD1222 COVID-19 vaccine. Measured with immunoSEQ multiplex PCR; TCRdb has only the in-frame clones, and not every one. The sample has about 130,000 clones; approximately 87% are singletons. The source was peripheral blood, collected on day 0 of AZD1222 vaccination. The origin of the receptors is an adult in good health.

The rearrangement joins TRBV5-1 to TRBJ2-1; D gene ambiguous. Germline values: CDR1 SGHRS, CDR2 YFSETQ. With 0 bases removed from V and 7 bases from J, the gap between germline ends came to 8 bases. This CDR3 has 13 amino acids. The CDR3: CASSLAGRNEQFF. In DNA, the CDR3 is TGCGCCAGCAGCTTGGCCGGTCGGAATGAGCAGTTCTTC.

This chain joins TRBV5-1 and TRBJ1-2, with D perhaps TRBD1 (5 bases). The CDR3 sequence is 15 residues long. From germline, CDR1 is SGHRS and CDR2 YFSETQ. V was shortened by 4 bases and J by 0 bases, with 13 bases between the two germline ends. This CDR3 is CASSLDTSSNYGYTF. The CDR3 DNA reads TGCGCCAGCAGCCTGGACACCTCTTCTAACTATGGCTACACCTTC.

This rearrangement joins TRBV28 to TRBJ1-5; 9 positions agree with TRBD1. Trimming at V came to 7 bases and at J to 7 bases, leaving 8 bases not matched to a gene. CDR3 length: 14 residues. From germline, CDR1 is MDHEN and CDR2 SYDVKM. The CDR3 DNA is TGTGCCAGCACGACAGGGGGAAGAGGACAGCCCCAGCATTTT. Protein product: CASTTGGRGQPQHF.

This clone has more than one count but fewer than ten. CDR3 sequence reads: CASSVGTTFQETQYF. CDR3 nucleotide sequence: TGTGCCAGCAGCGTAGGGACCACGTTCCAAGAGACCCAGTACTTC. The chain uses TRBV9 and TRBJ2-5; no reliable D call. The CDR3 contains 15 residues. The germline V gene has CDR1 SGDLS and CDR2 YYNGEE. V was cut by 0 bases and J by 1 base, with 10 bases left in between.

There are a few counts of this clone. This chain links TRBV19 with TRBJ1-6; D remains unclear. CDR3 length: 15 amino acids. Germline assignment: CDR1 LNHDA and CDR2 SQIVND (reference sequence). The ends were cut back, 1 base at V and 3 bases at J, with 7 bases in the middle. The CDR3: CASSIAADYNSPLHF. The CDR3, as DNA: TGTGCCAGTAGTATAGCTGCAGACTATAATTCACCCCTCCACTTT.

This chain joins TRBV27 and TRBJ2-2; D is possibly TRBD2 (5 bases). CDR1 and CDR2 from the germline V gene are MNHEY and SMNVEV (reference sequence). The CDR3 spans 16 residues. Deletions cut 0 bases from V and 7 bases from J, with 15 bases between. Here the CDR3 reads CASSLSWASAGGELFF. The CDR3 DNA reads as TGTGCCAGCAGTTTATCCTGGGCCTCCGCGGGCGGGGAGCTGTTTTTT.

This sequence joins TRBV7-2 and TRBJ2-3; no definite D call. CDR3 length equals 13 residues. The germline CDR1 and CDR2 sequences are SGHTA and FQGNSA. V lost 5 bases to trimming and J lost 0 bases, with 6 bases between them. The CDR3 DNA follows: TGTGCCAGCAGCGGCCAAAGCACAGATACGCAGTATTTT. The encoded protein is CASSGQSTDTQYF.

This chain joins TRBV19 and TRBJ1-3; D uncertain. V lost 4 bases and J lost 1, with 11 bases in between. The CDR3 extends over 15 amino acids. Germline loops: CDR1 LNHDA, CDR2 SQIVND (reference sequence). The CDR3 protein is CASSTRTTSGNTIYF. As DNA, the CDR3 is TGTGCCAGTAGTACCCGAACGACATCTGGAAACACCATATATTTT.

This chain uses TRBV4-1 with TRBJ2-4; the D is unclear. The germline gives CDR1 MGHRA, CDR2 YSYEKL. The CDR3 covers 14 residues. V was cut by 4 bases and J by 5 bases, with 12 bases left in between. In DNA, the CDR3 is TGCGCCAGCAGCCCCCTGCCGAGAGAAAACATTCAGTACTTC. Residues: CASSPLPRENIQYF.

CDR3 sequence: CASSYPLAGPYEQYF. CDR3 DNA: TGTGCCAGCAGTTACCCACTAGCGGGTCCCTACGAGCAGTACTTC. The chain links TRBV6-2 or TRBV6-3 to TRBJ2-7, with TRBD2 matching over 9 bases. Germline V gives CDR1 MNHEY, CDR2 SVGEGT. Losses at the gene ends were 2 bases for V and 2 bases for J; bases not matched to a gene: 4. This CDR3 is 15 amino acids long.

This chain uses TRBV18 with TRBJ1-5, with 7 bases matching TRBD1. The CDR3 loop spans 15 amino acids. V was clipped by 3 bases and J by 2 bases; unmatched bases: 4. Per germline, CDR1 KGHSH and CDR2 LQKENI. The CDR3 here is CASSPLGTGNQPQHF. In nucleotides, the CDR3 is TGTGCCAGCTCACCGCTGGGGACAGGCAATCAGCCCCAGCATTTT.

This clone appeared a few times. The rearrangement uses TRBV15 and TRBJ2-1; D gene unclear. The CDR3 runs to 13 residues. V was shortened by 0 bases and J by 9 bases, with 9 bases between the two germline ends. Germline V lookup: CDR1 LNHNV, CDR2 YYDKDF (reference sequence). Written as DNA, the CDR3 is TGTGCCACCAGCAGAGAAGTCGCTGCTGAGCAGTTCTTC. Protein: CATSREVAAEQFF.

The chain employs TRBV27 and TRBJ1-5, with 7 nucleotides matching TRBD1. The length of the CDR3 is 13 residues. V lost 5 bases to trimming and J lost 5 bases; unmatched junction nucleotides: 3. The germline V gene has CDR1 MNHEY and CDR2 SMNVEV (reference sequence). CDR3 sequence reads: CASSQQGYQPQHF. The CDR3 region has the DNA TGTGCCAGCAGTCAACAGGGGTATCAGCCCCAGCATTTT.

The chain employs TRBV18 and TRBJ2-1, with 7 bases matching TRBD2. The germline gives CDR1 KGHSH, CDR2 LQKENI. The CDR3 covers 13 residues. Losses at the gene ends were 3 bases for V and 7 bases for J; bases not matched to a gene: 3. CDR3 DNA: TGTGCCAGCTCACCTCCGGGGGGTAATGAGCAGTTCTTC. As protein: CASSPPGGNEQFF.